The clone carrying this T cell receptor beta chain was observed a handful of times. This specimen belongs to a study of cytomegalovirus exposure and HLA in healthy donors. Germline assignment: CDR1 LNHDA and CDR2 SQIVND (reference sequence). The CDR3 loop spans 15 amino acids. Germline trimming cut 7 bases from V and 0 bases from J; bases unmatched to any gene: 4. PCR involved 60 Vbeta and 13 Jbeta primers. The assay was immunoSEQ multiplex PCR, and TCRdb's table has in-frame clones only and misses some. This sample yields fewer than 90,000 clones, of which around 76% are seen a single time; 10% belongs to the top ten.

The chain combines TRBV19 with TRBJ2-1; 9 bases are a match to TRBD1. This sequence originates from a man younger than 45 in good health and CMV-seropositive. Input material: PBMCs. The CDR3: CASTGQGSSYNEQFF. CDR3 in DNA: TGTGCCAGTACCGGACAGGGGAGCTCCTACAATGAGCAGTTCTTC.